One sample yielded the 29 T cell receptor beta chains listed below, sequenced in a study of regulatory T cells in long-lasting Graves disease. Time point described: persistent/refractory GD, antithyroid drugs over 5 years with positive TRAb. Scientists built the TCR library using RNA that was extracted from PBMCs. Arm-PCR of CDR3 regions with iRepertoire HTBI primers generated TCR beta libraries. TCRdb independently ran MiXCR on the multiplex PCR reads; one entry per CDR3 protein. The data hold 300,000 or so distinct CDR3 sequences, with about 20% observed a single time. Sequenced here: peripheral blood mononuclear cells (PBMCs), sampled when the disease was refractory, from a patient treated with antithyroid drugs. The receptors come from a female donor with Graves disease.

This clonotype appeared a few times. This chain links TRBV29-1 with TRBJ1-1; no reliable D call. The germline V gene has CDR1 SQVTM and CDR2 ANQGSEA. The CDR3 spans 10 residues. V shed 5 bases and J shed 3 bases, with 4 bases lying between them. CDR3 region: CSVQHTEAFF. For the CDR3, the DNA is TGCAGCGTTCAGCACACTGAAGCTTTCTTT.

This clonotype was observed many times. The CDR3 loop reads CATSDNRDRGLYEQFF. CDR3 coding DNA: TGTGCCACCAGTGATAACCGGGACAGGGGGCTCTATGAGCAGTTCTTC. This sequence joins TRBV24-1 and TRBJ2-1; 12 nucleotides agree with TRBD1. Trimming cost V 3 bases and J 8 bases; bases outside gene matches: 7. Germline CDR1 is KGHDR and CDR2 is SFDVKD. The CDR3 length is 16 residues.

The V and J genes are TRBV13 and TRBJ2-2; TRBD2 agrees at 14 bases. After removal of 5 bases from V and 6 bases from J, the junction contained 8 bases not matched to a gene. The CDR3 has 17 residues. Germline loops: CDR1 PRHDT, CDR2 FYEKMQ (reference sequence). CDR3: CASSPPGTSGRAGELFF. CDR3 DNA sequence: TGTGCCAGCAGCCCACCCGGGACTAGCGGGAGAGCCGGGGAGCTGTTTTTT.

V usage is TRBV6-5 and J usage is TRBJ2-2; 8 bases are shared with TRBD1. The trim removed 0 bases at V and 4 bases at J, leaving 10 bases unmatched. The CDR3 is 18 amino acids. Germline values: CDR1 MNHEY, CDR2 SVGAGI. The CDR3 here is CASSYSGRARGRTGELFF. The CDR3 nucleotides read TGTGCCAGCAGTTACTCGGGAAGGGCCAGGGGGCGCACCGGGGAGCTGTTTTTT.

The J gene is TRBJ2-2, the V gene TRBV7-2; D not resolved. The CDR3 extends over 16 amino acids. The V end was cut by 1 base, the J end by 5 bases, with 14 bases between. Germline CDR1 SGHTA, CDR2 FQGNSA. CDR3 loop: CASSLVAQRRTGELFF. CDR3 in DNA: TGTGCCAGCAGCTTAGTGGCTCAGCGTAGGACCGGGGAGCTGTTTTTT.

This clonotype showed up just a few times. The CDR3 sequence: CAISGSLNQPQHF. CDR3 nucleotide sequence: TGTGCCATCAGCGGGTCCCTGAATCAGCCCCAGCATTTT. The chain carries TRBV10-3 and TRBJ1-5, with no clear D. CDR1 and CDR2 (germline): ENHRY, SYGVKD. The CDR3 runs to 13 residues. V was shortened by 6 bases and J by 4 bases, with 10 bases between the two germline ends.

The J gene is TRBJ2-2, the V gene TRBV7-2, with D possibly being TRBD2 (6 bases). The germline V gene has CDR1 SGHTA and CDR2 FQGNSA. CDR3 size: 14 residues. The V end lost 5 bases, the J end lost 3 bases, and 10 bases lay between the germline ends. CDR3 DNA: TGTGCCAGCAGCGCCGGGAGTTACACCGGGGAGCTGTTTTTT. Its translation is CASSAGSYTGELFF.

The V and J genes are TRBV5-1 and TRBJ1-6; D gene ambiguous. V was clipped by 4 bases and J by 8 bases, with 19 bases between them. The germline V gene has CDR1 SGHRS and CDR2 YFSETQ. CDR3 length equals 16 residues. The CDR3 is CASSLAGSVDHSPLHF. CDR3 bases: TGCGCCAGCAGCCTGGCCGGAAGCGTTGATCATTCACCCCTCCACTTT.

This clonotype was detected many times. This chain connects TRBV28 to TRBJ2-5; D may be TRBD2 (6 bases). The CDR3 runs 14 residues. Germline CDR1 is MDHEN and CDR2 is SYDVKM. Trimming shortened V by 6 bases and J by 5 bases, and 16 bases separated the two germline ends. The CDR3 DNA follows: TGTGCCAGCAGGGATCGGGAGTTTCAGGAGACCCAGTACTTC. It encodes CASRDREFQETQYF.

The chain carries TRBV6-2 or TRBV6-3 and TRBJ1-5; possibly TRBD1 for D (5 bases). Germline lookup yields CDR1 MNHEY and CDR2 SVGEGT. The CDR3 contains 15 residues. The germline V and J ends were trimmed by 2 bases and 3 bases, with 11 bases remaining between them. In DNA, the CDR3 is TGTGCCAGCAGTTACGGACACGGGGTCAATCAGCCCCAGCATTTT. This sequence encodes CASSYGHGVNQPQHF.

A remark on this clonotype: Without the conserved terminal phenylalanine or tryptophan, this CDR3 likely stems from a read error. No DNA is shown, since the ends of the CDR3 on it are uncertain; the CDR3 is the one TCRdb lists. The chain carries TRBV12-3 or TRBV12-4 and TRBJ1-3. The CDR3 is 11 amino acids long, termini counted. CDR3 residues: CASNSRFSRYS.

This clonotype has only a few counts. This rearrangement joins TRBV28 to TRBJ2-7; 8 nucleotides match TRBD2. There are 15 residues in the CDR3. With 3 bases clipped from V and 2 bases from J, the junction kept 6 bases outside the gene matches. Germline V gene sequence: CDR1 MDHEN, CDR2 SYDVKM. CDR3 protein: CASSFQPREAYEQYF. CDR3 bases: TGTGCCAGCAGTTTCCAACCGCGGGAGGCCTACGAGCAGTACTTC.

This clonotype was seen repeatedly, ten times or more. V usage is TRBV11-3 and J usage is TRBJ1-1; 9 nucleotides match TRBD1. V gave up 5 bases and J gave up 5 bases; unmatched junction bases: 6. The V gene's germline CDR1 is SGHNT and CDR2 YENEEA. The CDR3 loop spans 14 amino acids. The CDR3 loop reads CASSPRDRATEAFF. The CDR3 DNA reads as TGTGCCAGCAGCCCCCGGGACAGGGCGACTGAAGCTTTCTTT.

This clonotype has just a few counts. This chain joins TRBV10-3 and TRBJ1-6; D remains unclear. Looked up from germline, CDR1 is ENHRY and CDR2 is SYGVKD. Trimming removed 3 bases at V and 6 bases at J, with 9 bases between. CDR3 length equals 14 residues. The CDR3 bases are TGTGCCATCAGTGACGTGGCCGTTAATTCACCCCTCCACTTT. Encoded protein: CAISDVAVNSPLHF.

The rearrangement joins TRBV20-1 to TRBJ2-2; D remains unclear. Trimming pared 1 base from V and 4 bases from J, leaving 13 bases between. CDR1 and CDR2 from the germline V gene are DFQATT and SNEGSKA (reference sequence). The CDR3 loop spans 15 amino acids. The CDR3 region is CSARAKPDGTGELFF. The CDR3 region has the DNA TGCAGTGCTAGAGCGAAGCCGGACGGCACCGGGGAGCTGTTTTTT.

This chain joins TRBV6-2 or TRBV6-3 and TRBJ1-6, with D maybe TRBD1 (5 bases). Trimming stripped 4 bases from V and 6 bases from J, with 22 bases between. Germline CDR1 reads MNHEY; CDR2 reads SVGEGT. The CDR3 extends over 18 amino acids. The CDR3 nucleotides are TGTGCCAGCAGTTCCGGGACGGTCCCTGGGATAGGTAATTCACCCCTCCACTTT. Its protein product is CASSSGTVPGIGNSPLHF.

With respect to this clonotype: This sequence may be a read error, since a much larger clone differs from it by one base. V gene TRBV14 combines with J gene TRBJ1-1; TRBD1 matches at 10 bases. V shed 5 bases, J shed 0 bases, and the junction held 9 bases outside the gene matches. The germline V gene encodes CDR1 SGHDN and CDR2 FVKESK. CDR3 length: 17 residues. The DNA for the CDR3 is TGTGCCAGCAGCGGCCGGACAGGGGGACGGATGAACACTGAAGCTTTCTTT. This codes for CASSGRTGGRMNTEAFF.

This clonotype was seen more than once but under ten times. This chain links TRBV6-2 or TRBV6-3 with TRBJ1-6, with D possibly TRBD1 on 5 matching bases. Trimming pared 0 bases from V and 9 bases from J, leaving 12 bases between. The CDR3 extends over 15 amino acids. From germline, CDR1 is MNHEY and CDR2 SVGEGT. This chain's CDR3 is CASSYSRGVRSPLHF. CDR3 DNA sequence: TGTGCCAGCAGTTACTCGAGAGGGGTACGTTCACCCCTCCACTTT.

In its sample, this clonotype was seen many times. The chain uses TRBV5-1 and TRBJ1-6; D ambiguous. The germline CDR1 and CDR2 sequences are SGHRS and YFSETQ. The CDR3 extends over 16 amino acids. V gave up 0 bases and J gave up 6 bases, with 13 bases separating them. The CDR3 sequence is CASSLADIRFNSPLHF. CDR3 DNA: TGCGCCAGCAGCTTGGCCGATATCCGTTTTAATTCACCCCTCCACTTT.

The chain has TRBV19 and TRBJ2-2, with D perhaps matching TRBD2 (6 bases). Trimming took off 2 bases at V and 0 bases at J, with 10 bases between the two ends. Germline CDR1 reads LNHDA; CDR2 reads SQIVND (reference sequence). The CDR3 consists of 16 residues. The CDR3 region has the DNA TGTGCCAGTAGTATAAACCCTAGCGCGAACACCGGGGAGCTGTTTTTT. Its translation is CASSINPSANTGELFF.

This clonotype came up a few times. The chain recombines TRBV20-1 with TRBJ2-7; 11 nucleotides match TRBD2. Germline V gene lookup returns CDR1 DFQATT and CDR2 SNEGSKA (reference sequence). The CDR3 runs 14 residues. Trimming at V came to 1 base and at J to 4 bases, leaving 3 bases not matched to a gene. The CDR3 nucleotides are TGCAGTGCTAGAGGACTAGCGGGATTATACGAGCAGTACTTC. Its translation is CSARGLAGLYEQYF.

This clonotype occurred many times. CDR3 amino acids: CSARDPRRGYGYTF. DNA of the CDR3: TGCAGTGCTAGAGATCCCAGACGAGGCTATGGCTACACCTTC. The chain combines TRBV20-1 with TRBJ1-2; D not resolved. Trimming removed 0 bases at V and 4 bases at J, with 12 bases between. The CDR3 spans 14 residues. The germline V gene encodes CDR1 DFQATT and CDR2 SNEGSKA (reference sequence).

This clonotype was observed a handful of times. The V call is TRBV7-9, the J call TRBJ1-2; 7 bases agree with TRBD1. J was trimmed by 7 bases and V by 4 bases; bases with no gene match: 9. The CDR3 length is 14 residues. From germline, CDR1 is SEHNR and CDR2 FQNEAQ (reference sequence). CDR3 coding DNA: TGTGCCAGCAGCTCCTCTTTACAGGGGTTTGGCTACACCTTC. This codes for CASSSSLQGFGYTF. The complete variable domain, with remaining parts taken from reference TRBV7-9 and TRBJ1-2, reads DTGVSQNPRHKITKRGQNVTFRCDPISEHNRLYWYRQTLGQGPEFLTYFQNEAQLEKSRLLSDRFSAERPKGSFSTLEIQRTEQGDSAMYLCASSSSLQGFGYTFGSGTRLTVV.

For this clonotype: A read error may produce the germline difference seen at one junction end. V gene TRBV9 combines with J gene TRBJ1-1; D gene unclear. The V gene's germline CDR1 is SGDLS and CDR2 YYNGEE. This CDR3 region has 15 residues. The CDR3 region has the DNA TGTGCCAGCAGCGTAGCTTCCGGAGGAGACACTAAAGCTTTCTTT. Translation: CASSVASGGDTKAFF.

The V gene is TRBV19, the J gene TRBJ1-6; a possible D gene is TRBD1 (6 bases). Germline CDR1 and CDR2: LNHDA and SQIVND (reference sequence). The CDR3 spans 15 residues. The V and J ends lost 0 bases and 14 bases respectively, with 17 bases between them. This CDR3 is CASSIDGGQNTALHF. CDR3 DNA sequence: TGTGCCAGTAGTATAGATGGAGGACAGAATACTGCCCTCCACTTT.

This clonotype was seen at least ten times. The genes are TRBV11-2 and TRBJ2-7, with D perhaps TRBD2 (6 bases). This CDR3 is built from 15 residues. Trimming cost V 5 bases and J 3 bases, with 17 bases left between them. Germline CDR1 is SGHAT and CDR2 is FQNNGV. In DNA, the CDR3 is TGTGCCAGCAGCCTCACCGACGGCGGGGACTACGAGCAGTACTTC. Amino acids: CASSLTDGGDYEQYF.

This clonotype has ten or more counts. The CDR3 DNA reads as TGTGCCAGCAGCCTGGGACAGTCTGGCAACTATGGCTACACCTTC. It specifies CASSLGQSGNYGYTF. This chain uses TRBV7-9 with TRBJ1-2; 7 bases fit TRBD1. The J segment lost 2 bases and the V segment lost 5 bases, leaving 8 bases of the junction unmatched. Germline V gene sequence: CDR1 SEHNR, CDR2 FQNEAQ (reference sequence). This CDR3 is built from 15 residues. Complete variable domain (other parts from reference TRBV7-9 and TRBJ1-2): DTGVSQNPRHKITKRGQNVTFRCDPISEHNRLYWYRQTLGQGPEFLTYFQNEAQLEKSRLLSDRFSAERPKGSFSTLEIQRTEQGDSAMYLCASSLGQSGNYGYTFGSGTRLTVV.

This clonotype was detected ten times or more. The chain couples TRBV12-3 or TRBV12-4 to TRBJ2-7; a weak D match, TRBD2 (5 bases). This CDR3 has 13 amino acids. V lost 2 bases and J lost 4, with 9 bases in between. CDR3 DNA: TGTGCCAGCAGTTTACAGCGGCAGTACGAGCAGTACTTC. Protein product: CASSLQRQYEQYF.

This clonotype was detected ten times or more. The CDR3 sequence: CASRKWTPPLIQPQHF. The CDR3 nucleotides read TGTGCCAGCAGAAAGTGGACGCCTCCCCTGATTCAGCCCCAGCATTTT. The chain links TRBV6-2 or TRBV6-3 to TRBJ1-5, with D uncertain. This CDR3 region has 16 residues. Trimming took 6 bases from V and 6 from J, leaving 21 bases between them. Germline CDR1 and CDR2: MNHEY and SVGEGT.